This T cell receptor (beta chain) originates from a study of a mutant IDH1 vaccine in newly diagnosed glioma. About the study: There were roughly 62% males and around 38% females among treated patients, whose mean age was 40.4 years. Patients were pretreated with radiotherapy, temozolomide, or both, mostly both. Findings and caveats of the study: Apparently unrelated to pseudoprogression were changes in the top peripheral T cell clonotypes.

The sample's time point: week 47, end of study. Vaccination comprised doses that each held 300 ug of mutant IDH1 20-mer peptide, plus topical imiquimod. CDR3 length: 14 residues. Unmatched junction bases numbered 6, after V lost 2 bases and J lost 8 bases. Germline CDR1 SGDLS, CDR2 YYNGEE. Assay used: immunoSEQ multiplex PCR; TCRdb lists only in-frame clones, some missing. Of roughly 56,000 clones listed, 60% to 80% are singletons. On this clone: Its antigen is still unknown.

J is TRBJ1-2 and V is TRBV9, with 10 bases identical to TRBD1. This specimen was PBMCs, taken from a glioma patient whose treatment included an IDH1 peptide vaccine. The sequence was obtained from a man between 45 and 60 years old with glioma. CDR3 sequence (DNA): TGTGCCAGCAGCGTTTTCGGGACAGGGGAAGGCTACACCTTC. Translated, it gives CASSVFGTGEGYTF.